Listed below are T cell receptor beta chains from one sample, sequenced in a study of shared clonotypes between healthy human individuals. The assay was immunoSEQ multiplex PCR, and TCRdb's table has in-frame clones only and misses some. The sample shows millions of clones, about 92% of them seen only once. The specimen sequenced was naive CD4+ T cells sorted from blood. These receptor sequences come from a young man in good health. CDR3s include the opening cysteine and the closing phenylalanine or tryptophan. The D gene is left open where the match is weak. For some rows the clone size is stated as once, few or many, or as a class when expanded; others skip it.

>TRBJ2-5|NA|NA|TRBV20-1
TGCAGTGCCGCCAGGCAAGAGACCCAGTACTTC
CSAARQETQYF
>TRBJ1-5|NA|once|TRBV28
TGTGCCAGCAGTCGAGTGGACCGTGTCAATCAGCCCCAGCATTTT
CASSRVDRVNQPQHF
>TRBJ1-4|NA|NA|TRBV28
TGTGCCAGCAGTCCCCCCACGGATGCAACTAATGAAAAACTGTTTTTT
CASSPPTDATNEKLFF
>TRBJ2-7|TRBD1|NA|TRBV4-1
TGCGCCAGCAGCAGGGACAGGGTCTCCTACGAGCAGTACTTC
CASSRDRVSYEQYF
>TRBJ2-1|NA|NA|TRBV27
TGTGCCAGCAGTGCGGGACTTGACTCCTACAATGAGCAGTTCTTC
CASSAGLDSYNEQFF
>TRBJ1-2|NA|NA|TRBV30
TGTGCCTGGCGAGAGGATGTAGCCTATGGCTACACCTTC
CAWREDVAYGYTF
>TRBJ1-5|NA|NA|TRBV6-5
TGTGCCAGCAGTTATTTAAGCAATCAGCCCCAGCATTTT
CASSYLSNQPQHF
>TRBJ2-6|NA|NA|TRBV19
TGTGCCAGTAGCCCGTCCTCTGGGGCCAACGTCCTGACTTTC
CASSPSSGANVLTF
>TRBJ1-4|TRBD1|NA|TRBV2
TGTGCCAGCAGTGCAGTAGGAGACAGGGCTAAAAAACTGTTTTTT
CASSAVGDRAKKLFF
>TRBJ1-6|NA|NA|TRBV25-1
TGTGCCAGCAGTGATCCAGGAGGAGATTCACCCCTCCACTTT
CASSDPGGDSPLHF
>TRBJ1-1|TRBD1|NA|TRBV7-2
TGTGCCAGCAGCTTAACAGGGGGCACTGAAGCTTTCTTT
CASSLTGGTEAFF
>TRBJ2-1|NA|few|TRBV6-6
TGTGCCAGCAGCACCTCACTAGTCTCCTACAATGAGCAGTTCTTC
CASSTSLVSYNEQFF
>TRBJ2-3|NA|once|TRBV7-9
TGTGCCAGCAGCAGGGAAACAGATACGCAGTATTTT
CASSRETDTQYF
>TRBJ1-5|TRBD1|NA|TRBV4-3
TGCGCCAGCAGCCAAGAGGGGACAGGGGGCGTTCAGCCCCAGCATTTT
CASSQEGTGGVQPQHF
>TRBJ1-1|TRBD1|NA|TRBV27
TGTGCCAGCAGTTCCGGGACAGGGCTGAACACTGAAGCTTTCTTT
CASSSGTGLNTEAFF
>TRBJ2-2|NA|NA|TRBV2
TGTGCCAGCAGAAATACAGGGATGAACACCGGGGAGCTGTTTTTT
CASRNTGMNTGELFF
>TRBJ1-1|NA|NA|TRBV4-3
TGCGCCAGCAGCCCCGGGACTTTCAACACTGAAGCTTTCTTT
CASSPGTFNTEAFF
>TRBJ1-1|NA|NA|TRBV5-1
TGCGCCAGCAGCTTGGCCGGGGACCGGGGCACTGAAGCTTTCTTT
CASSLAGDRGTEAFF
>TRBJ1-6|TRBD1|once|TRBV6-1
TGTGCCAGCAGTGGTTGGACAGGGGGAAATTCACCCCTCCACTTT
CASSGWTGGNSPLHF
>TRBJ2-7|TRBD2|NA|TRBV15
TGTGCCACCAGCAGAGAACTATCAGCGGGAGACTACGAGCAGTACTTC
CATSRELSAGDYEQYF
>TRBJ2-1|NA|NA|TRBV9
TGTGCCAGCAGCACAAGTTCTACTTACAATGAGCAGTTCTTC
CASSTSSTYNEQFF
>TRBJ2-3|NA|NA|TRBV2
TGTGCCAGCAGTGAAAACCTTGGCGGGGATACGCAGTATTTT
CASSENLGGDTQYF
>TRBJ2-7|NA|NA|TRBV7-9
TGTGCCAGCAACCCGGTGGCAGCCCCCTACGAGCAGTACTTC
CASNPVAAPYEQYF
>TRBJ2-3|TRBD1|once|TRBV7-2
TGTGCCAGCAGCCCGGACAGGGTCCTCACAGATACGCAGTATTTT
CASSPDRVLTDTQYF
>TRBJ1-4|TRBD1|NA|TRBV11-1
TGTGCCAGCAGCTCACAGGGGGTTACAACTAATGAAAAACTGTTTTTT
CASSSQGVTTNEKLFF
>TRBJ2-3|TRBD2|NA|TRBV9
TGTGCCAGCAGCAAAGGGGCGGGAGGGGGAGATACGCAGTATTTT
CASSKGAGGGDTQYF
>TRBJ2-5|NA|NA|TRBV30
TGTGCCTGGAGTGTACAGCTGTTGGGGACCCAGTACTTC
CAWSVQLLGTQYF
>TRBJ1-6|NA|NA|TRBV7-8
TGTGCCAGCAGCTTAATGACAGCCTATAATTCACCCCTCCACTTT
CASSLMTAYNSPLHF
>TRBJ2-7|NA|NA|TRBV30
TGTGCCTGGAGTGTACAGGCGGGATCCAATTACGAGCAGTACTTC
CAWSVQAGSNYEQYF
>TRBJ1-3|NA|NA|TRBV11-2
TGTGCCAGCAGCATAGGGGTTGGAAACACCATATATTTT
CASSIGVGNTIYF
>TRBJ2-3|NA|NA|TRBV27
TGTGCCAGCAGTTTTCAAGCAGATACGCAGTATTTT
CASSFQADTQYF
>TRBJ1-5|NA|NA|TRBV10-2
TGCGCCAGCAGTGAGTCGAGTCTCCACAATCAGCCCCAGCATTTT
CASSESSLHNQPQHF
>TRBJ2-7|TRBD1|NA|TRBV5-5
TGTGCCAGCAGCTTACCGGGACAGGGTCGTTACGAGCAGTACTTC
CASSLPGQGRYEQYF
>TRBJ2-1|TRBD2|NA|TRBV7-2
TGTGCCAGCAGCTTAAGAGGACTAGCGGGAGGCCACAATGAGCAGTTCTTC
CASSLRGLAGGHNEQFF
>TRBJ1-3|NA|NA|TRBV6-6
TGTGCCAGCAGTTACTCGGATAGGGGAAACACCATATATTTT
CASSYSDRGNTIYF
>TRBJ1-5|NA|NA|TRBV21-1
TGTGCCAGCACCGGGAAGCCCCAGCATTTT
CASTGKPQHF
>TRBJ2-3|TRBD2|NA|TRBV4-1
TGCGCCAGCAGCCAAGACTGGGCGGGAGGGTCGGGCACAGATACGCAGTATTTT
CASSQDWAGGSGTDTQYF
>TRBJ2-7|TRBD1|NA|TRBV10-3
TGTGCCATCAGAGGCCAGGGGGTAACCTACGAGCAGTACTTC
CAIRGQGVTYEQYF
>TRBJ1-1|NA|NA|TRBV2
TGTGCCAGCAGGGCCGCTAGGCTTATGAACACTGAAGCTTTCTTT
CASRAARLMNTEAFF
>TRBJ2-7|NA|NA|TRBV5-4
TGTGCCAGCGCGTTTCTGGCAGGGTCTTCCTACGAACAGTACTTC
CASAFLAGSSYEQYF
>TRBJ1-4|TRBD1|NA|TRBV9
TGTGCCAGCAGCGTAGCTACAGGGGGGAATGAAAAACTGTTTTTT
CASSVATGGNEKLFF
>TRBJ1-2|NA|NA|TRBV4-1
TGCGCCAGCAGCCAAGGGGGTATGGGGCAGAGAATTAACTATGGCTACACCTTC
CASSQGGMGQRINYGYTF
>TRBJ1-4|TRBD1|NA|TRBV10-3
TGTGCCATCAGTGACGGACAGGGGAATGAAAAACTGTTTTTT
CAISDGQGNEKLFF
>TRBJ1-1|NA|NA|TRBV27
TGTGCCAGCAGTTTATGGGAGGGGTCGGAAGCTTTCTTT
CASSLWEGSEAFF
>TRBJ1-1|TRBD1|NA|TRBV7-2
TGTGCCAGCAGAACGACAGGGGTTGACACTGAAGCTTTCTTT
CASRTTGVDTEAFF